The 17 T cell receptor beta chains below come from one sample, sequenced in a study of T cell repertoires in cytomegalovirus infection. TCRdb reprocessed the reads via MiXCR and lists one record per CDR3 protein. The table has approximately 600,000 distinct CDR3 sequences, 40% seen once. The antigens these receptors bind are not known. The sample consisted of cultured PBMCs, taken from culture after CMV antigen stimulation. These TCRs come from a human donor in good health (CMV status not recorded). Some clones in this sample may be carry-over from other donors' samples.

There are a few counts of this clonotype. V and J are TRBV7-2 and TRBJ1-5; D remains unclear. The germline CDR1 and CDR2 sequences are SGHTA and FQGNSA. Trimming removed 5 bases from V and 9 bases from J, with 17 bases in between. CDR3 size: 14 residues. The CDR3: CASSQGRSNWPQHF. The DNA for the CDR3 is TGTGCCAGCAGCCAAGGACGGTCCAATTGGCCCCAGCATTTT.

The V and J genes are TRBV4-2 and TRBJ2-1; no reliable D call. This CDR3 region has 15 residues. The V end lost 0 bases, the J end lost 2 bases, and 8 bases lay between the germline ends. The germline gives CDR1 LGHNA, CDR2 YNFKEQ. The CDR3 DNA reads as TGTGCCAGCAGCCAAGACGGACGGACCTACAATGAGCAGTTCTTC. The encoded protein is CASSQDGRTYNEQFF.

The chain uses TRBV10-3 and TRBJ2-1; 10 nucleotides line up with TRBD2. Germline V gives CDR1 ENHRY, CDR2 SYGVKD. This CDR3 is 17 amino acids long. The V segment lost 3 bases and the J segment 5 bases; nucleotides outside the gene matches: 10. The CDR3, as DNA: TGTGCCATCAGTGATGCCGAAGCGGGGGGGCCCCACAATGAGCAGTTCTTC. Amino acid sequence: CAISDAEAGGPHNEQFF.

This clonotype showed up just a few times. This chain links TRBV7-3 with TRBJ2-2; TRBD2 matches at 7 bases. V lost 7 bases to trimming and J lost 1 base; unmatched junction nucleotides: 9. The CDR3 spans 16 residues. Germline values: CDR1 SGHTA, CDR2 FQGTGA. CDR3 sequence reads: CASITPGGKNTGELFF. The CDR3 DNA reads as TGTGCCAGCATTACGCCCGGGGGGAAGAACACCGGGGAGCTGTTTTTT. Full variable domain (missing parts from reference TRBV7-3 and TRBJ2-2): GAGVSQTPSNKVTEKGKYVELRCDPISGHTALYWYRQSLGQGPEFLIYFQGTGAADDSGLPNDRFFAVRPEGSVSTLKIQRTERGDSAVYLCASITPGGKNTGELFFGEGSRLTVL.

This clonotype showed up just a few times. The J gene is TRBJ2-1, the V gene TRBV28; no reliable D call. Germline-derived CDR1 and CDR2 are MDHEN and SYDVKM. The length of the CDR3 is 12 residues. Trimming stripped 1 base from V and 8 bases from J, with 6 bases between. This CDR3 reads CASSLFRHEQFF. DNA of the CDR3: TGTGCCAGCAGTTTATTCCGTCATGAGCAGTTCTTC.

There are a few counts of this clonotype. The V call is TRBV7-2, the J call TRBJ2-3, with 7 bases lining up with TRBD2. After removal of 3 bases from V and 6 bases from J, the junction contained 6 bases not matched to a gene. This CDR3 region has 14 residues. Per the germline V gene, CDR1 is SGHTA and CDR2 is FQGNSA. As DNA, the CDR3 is TGTGCCAGCAGCTTGGGGGGAGGGGCCGATACGCAGTATTTT. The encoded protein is CASSLGGGADTQYF.

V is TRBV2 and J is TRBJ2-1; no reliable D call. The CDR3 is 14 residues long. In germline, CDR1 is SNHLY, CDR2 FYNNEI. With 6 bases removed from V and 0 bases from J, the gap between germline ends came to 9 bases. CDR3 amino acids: CASRPKSSYNEQFF. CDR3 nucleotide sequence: TGTGCCAGCAGACCGAAGAGCTCCTACAATGAGCAGTTCTTC.

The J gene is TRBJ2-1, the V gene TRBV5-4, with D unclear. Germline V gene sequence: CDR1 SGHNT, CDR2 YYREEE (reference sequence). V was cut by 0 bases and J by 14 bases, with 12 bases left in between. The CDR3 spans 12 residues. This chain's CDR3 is CASSLAYTAEFF. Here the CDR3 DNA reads TGTGCCAGCAGCTTGGCCTATACCGCAGAGTTCTTC.

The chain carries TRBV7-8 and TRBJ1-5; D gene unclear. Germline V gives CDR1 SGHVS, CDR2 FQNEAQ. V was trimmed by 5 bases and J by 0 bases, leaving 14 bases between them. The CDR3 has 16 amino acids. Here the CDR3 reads CASSRETIYSNQPQHF. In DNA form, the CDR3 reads TGTGCCAGCAGCCGGGAGACCATTTATAGCAATCAGCCCCAGCATTTT.

CDR3 loop: CASSLVVIGQAKSNQPQHF. CDR3 coding DNA: TGTGCCAGCAGCTTAGTCGTGATCGGACAGGCCAAGAGCAATCAGCCCCAGCATTTT. This chain uses TRBV7-9 with TRBJ1-5; TRBD1 aligns across 7 bases. J gave up 1 base and V 1 base, and 13 bases lay outside the gene matches. Germline CDR1 SEHNR, CDR2 FQNEAQ (reference sequence). The CDR3 length is 19 residues.

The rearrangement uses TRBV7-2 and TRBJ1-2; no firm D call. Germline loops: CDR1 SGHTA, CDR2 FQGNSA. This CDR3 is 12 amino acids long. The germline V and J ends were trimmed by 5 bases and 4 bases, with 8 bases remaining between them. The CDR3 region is CASSPKSYGYTF. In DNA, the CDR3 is TGTGCCAGCAGCCCAAAATCCTATGGCTACACCTTC.

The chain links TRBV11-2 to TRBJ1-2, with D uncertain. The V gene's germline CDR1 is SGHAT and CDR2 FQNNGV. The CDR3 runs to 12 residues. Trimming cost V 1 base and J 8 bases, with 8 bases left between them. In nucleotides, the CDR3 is TGTGCCAGCAGCTTAGTGGCGTCGGGCTACACCTTC. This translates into CASSLVASGYTF.

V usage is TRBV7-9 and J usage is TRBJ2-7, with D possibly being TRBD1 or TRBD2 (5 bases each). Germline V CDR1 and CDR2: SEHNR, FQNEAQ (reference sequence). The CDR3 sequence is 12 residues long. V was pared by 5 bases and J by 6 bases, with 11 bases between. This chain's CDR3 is CASSPERGEQYF. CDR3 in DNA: TGTGCCAGCAGCCCCGAGAGGGGCGAGCAGTACTTC.

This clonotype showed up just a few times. As DNA, the CDR3 is TGTGCCAGCACCCGCCCGGCCCGCTCTGGAAACACCATATATTTT. Translating gives CASTRPARSGNTIYF. J is TRBJ1-3 and V is TRBV6-2 or TRBV6-3; no reliable D call. The ends were cut back, 7 bases at V and 0 bases at J, with 13 bases in the middle. The CDR3 length is 15 residues. CDR1 and CDR2 (germline): MNHEY, SVGEGT.

CDR3 nucleotide sequence: TGTGCCAGCAGTTTACTCTCGCCTGCCCGAGGCGAGGAGACCCAGTACTTC. Translation gives CASSLLSPARGEETQYF. This chain connects TRBV12-3 or TRBV12-4 to TRBJ2-5, with no clear D. The CDR3 spans 17 residues. The germline V and J ends were trimmed by 2 bases and 5 bases, with 21 bases remaining between them.

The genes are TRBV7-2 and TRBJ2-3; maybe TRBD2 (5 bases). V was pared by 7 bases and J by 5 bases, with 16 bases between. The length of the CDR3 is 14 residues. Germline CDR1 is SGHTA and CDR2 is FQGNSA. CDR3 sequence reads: CASTRAHMGDTQYF. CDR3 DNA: TGTGCCAGCACGAGGGCCCACATGGGAGATACGCAGTATTTT.

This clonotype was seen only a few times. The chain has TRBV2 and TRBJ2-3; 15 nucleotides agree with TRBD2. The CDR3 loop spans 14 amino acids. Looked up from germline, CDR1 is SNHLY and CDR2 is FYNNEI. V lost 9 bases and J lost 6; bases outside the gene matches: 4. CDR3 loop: CARGLAGGRDTQYF. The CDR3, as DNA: TGTGCCAGGGGACTAGCGGGAGGAAGGGATACGCAGTATTTT.